The clone carrying this T cell receptor beta chain was seen at least ten times. Its antigen is unidentified. The data were obtained in a study of T cells in Graves' hyperthyroidism and ophthalmopathy. Patients having uncontrolled infection, another autoimmune disease, pregnancy or lactation were not included. Thyroid ultrasound, orbital computed tomography, clinical symptoms, and serum thyroxine and TRAb underpinned diagnoses. General study results and limits: Blood held most thyroid clonotypes expanded above 0.001 frequency.

This CDR3 spans 15 amino acids. V was shortened by 3 bases and J by 0 bases, with 11 bases between the two germline ends. The germline gives CDR1 MDHEN, CDR2 SYDVKM. Amplification of TCR beta CDR3 regions used RNA as the template. First-round RT-PCR with HTBI primers amplified the TCR CDR3 region. A single record per CDR3 protein comes from TCRdb applying MiXCR to the multiplex PCR reads. This table holds 650,000 to 750,000 distinct CDR3 sequences, 12% to 15% found once. The sequenced material came from blood. The sequence derives from a woman younger than 30 with Graves' hyperthyroidism. The chain joins TRBV28 to TRBJ1-2, with D possibly TRBD1 on 5 matching bases. The CDR3 sequence is CASSFSPGANYGYTF. The CDR3 region has the DNA TGTGCCAGCAGTTTCAGTCCGGGGGCTAACTATGGCTACACCTTC.